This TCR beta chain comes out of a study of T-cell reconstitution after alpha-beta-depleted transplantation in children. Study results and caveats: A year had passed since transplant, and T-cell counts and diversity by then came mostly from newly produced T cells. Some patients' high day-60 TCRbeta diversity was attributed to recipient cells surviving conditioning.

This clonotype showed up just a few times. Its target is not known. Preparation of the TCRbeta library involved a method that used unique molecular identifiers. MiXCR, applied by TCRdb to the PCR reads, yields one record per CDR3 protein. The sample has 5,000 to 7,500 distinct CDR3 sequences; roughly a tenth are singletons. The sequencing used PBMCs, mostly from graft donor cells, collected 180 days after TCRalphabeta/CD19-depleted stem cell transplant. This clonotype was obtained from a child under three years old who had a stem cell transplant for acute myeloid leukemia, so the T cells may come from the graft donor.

CDR3 loop: CASSLYRWETEAFF. The CDR3, as DNA: TGTGCCAGCAGCCTCTACAGGTGGGAAACTGAAGCTTTCTTT. The gene calls are TRBV4-2 and TRBJ1-1, with D possibly TRBD1 on 5 matching bases. From germline, CDR1 is LGHNA and CDR2 YNFKEQ. V was clipped by 4 bases and J by 5 bases, with 14 bases between them. This CDR3 spans 14 amino acids.